The source of this TCR beta chain is a study of CD8 T cells in ankylosing spondylitis. The study's findings and limits: Prior literature has documented some motif variants in synovial fluid and blood from reactive arthritis. Disease-linked clones proved CD8+ and comparatively uncommon in peripheral blood. The study looked at matched synovial fluid samples from ankylosing spondylitis patients. Disease-linked clones were reported to be significantly enriched there. Ankylosing spondylitis blood seemed to carry a telltale TCR beta motif made of several highly homologous variants.

5'-RACE, quantitative and with molecular barcodes, yielded the TCR beta libraries. TCRdb re-called the 5' RACE reads through MiXCR, storing one row per CDR3 protein. Counted here are approximately 400,000 distinct CDR3 sequences, more than 15% occurring once; the ten biggest clones make up 0.85% to 1.3%. Comment on this clonotype: Antigen: not known.

The germline V gene encodes CDR1 MGHRA and CDR2 YSYEKL. V lost 1 base and J 3 bases, leaving 10 bases between the germline ends. CDR3 length: 15 amino acids. This clonotype was sampled from a male donor with ankylosing spondylitis. The chain combines TRBV4-1 with TRBJ1-3; D ambiguous. Sequencing used blood, either unsorted or a sorted T cell fraction (not recorded which). The DNA for the CDR3 is TGCGCCAGCAGCCAAGTAGGCGGAAATGGAAACACCATATATTTT. This gives the protein CASSQVGGNGNTIYF.